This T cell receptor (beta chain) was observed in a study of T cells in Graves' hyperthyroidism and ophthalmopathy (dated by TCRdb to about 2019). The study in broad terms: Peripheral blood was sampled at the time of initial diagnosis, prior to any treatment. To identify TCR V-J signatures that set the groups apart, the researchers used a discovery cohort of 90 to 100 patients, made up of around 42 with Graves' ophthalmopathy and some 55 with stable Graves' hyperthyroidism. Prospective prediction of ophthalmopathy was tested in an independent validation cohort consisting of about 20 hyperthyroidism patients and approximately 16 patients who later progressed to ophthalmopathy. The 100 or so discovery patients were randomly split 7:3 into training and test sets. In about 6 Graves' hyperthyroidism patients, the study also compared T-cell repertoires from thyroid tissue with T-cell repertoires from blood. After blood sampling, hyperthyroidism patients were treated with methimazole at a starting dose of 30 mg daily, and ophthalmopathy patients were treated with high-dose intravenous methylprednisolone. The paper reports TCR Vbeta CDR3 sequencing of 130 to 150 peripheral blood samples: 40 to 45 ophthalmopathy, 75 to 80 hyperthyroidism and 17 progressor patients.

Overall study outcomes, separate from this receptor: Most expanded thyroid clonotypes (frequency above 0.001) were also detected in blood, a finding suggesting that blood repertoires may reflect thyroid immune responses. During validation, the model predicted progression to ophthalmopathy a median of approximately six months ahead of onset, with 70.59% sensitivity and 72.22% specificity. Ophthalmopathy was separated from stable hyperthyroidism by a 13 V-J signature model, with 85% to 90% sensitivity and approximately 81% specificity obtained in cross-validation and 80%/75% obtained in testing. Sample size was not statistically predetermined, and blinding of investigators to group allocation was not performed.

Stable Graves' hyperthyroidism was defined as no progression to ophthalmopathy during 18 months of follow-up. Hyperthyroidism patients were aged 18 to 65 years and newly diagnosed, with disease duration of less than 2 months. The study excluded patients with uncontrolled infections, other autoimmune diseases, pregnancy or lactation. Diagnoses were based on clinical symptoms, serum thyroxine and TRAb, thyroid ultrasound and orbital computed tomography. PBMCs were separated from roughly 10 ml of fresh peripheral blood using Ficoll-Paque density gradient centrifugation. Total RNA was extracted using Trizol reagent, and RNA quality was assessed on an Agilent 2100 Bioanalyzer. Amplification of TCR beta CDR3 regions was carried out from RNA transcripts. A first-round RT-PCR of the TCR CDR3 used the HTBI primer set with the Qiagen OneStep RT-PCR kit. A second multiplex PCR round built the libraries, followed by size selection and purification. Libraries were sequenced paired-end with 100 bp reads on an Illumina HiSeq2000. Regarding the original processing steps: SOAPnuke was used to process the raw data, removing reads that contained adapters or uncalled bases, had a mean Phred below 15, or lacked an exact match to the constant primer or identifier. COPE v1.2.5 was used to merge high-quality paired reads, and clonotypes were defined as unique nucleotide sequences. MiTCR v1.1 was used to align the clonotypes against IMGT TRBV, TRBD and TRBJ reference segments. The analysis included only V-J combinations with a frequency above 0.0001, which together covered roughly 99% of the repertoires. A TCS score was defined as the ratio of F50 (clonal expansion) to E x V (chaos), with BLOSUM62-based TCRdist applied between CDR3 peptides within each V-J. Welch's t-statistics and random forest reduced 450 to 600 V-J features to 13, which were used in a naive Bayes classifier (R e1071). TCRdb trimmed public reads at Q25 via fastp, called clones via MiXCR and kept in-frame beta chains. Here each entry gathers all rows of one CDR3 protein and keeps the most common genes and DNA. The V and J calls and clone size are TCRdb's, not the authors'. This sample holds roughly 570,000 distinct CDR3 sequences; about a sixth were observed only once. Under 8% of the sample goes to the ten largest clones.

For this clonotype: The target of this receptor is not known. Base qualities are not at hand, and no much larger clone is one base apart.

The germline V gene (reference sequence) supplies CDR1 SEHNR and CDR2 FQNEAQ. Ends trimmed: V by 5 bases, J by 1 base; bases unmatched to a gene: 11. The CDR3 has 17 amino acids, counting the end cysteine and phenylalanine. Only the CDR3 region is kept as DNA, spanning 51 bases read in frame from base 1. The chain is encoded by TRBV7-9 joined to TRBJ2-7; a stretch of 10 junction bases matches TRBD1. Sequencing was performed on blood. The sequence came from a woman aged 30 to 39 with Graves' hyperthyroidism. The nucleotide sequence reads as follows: TGTGCCAGCAGCATGAAACCGGGACAGGGGATTTCCTACGAGCAGTACTTC. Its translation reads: CASSMKPGQGISYEQYF. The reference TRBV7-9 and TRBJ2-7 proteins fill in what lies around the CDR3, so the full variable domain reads DTGVSQNPRHKITKRGQNVTFRCDPISEHNRLYWYRQTLGQGPEFLTYFQNEAQLEKSRLLSDRFSAERPKGSFSTLEIQRTEQGDSAMYLCASSMKPGQGISYEQYFGPGTRLTVT.